The rows below give T cell receptor beta chains drawn from one sample of a study of CD8+CD57+ T cells in acquired aplastic anemia. TCRdb analysed the reads with MiXCR anew, one entry per CDR3 protein. The sample yields some 170,000 distinct CDR3 sequences, under 55% seen once. Sequenced input: sorted CD4+, CD8+, or CD8+CD57+ T cells (not recorded which) from PBMCs. These receptor sequences come from a human donor with aplastic anemia. Each CDR3 is given with its conserved first and last residue. D genes are given only for firm matches. Clone size is stated in some rows and not others, as once, few, many or a class when expanded.

d_gene: NA
abundance: NA
v_gene: TRBV4-1
j_gene: TRBJ2-1
CDR3aa: CASSQVSAAGYNEQFF
CDR3nt: TGCGCCAGCAGCCAAGTATCAGCGGCGGGGTACAATGAGCAGTTCTTC

d_gene: NA
abundance: NA
v_gene: TRBV2
j_gene: TRBJ1-2
CDR3aa: CASSEIREDYGYTF
CDR3nt: TGTGCCAGCAGTGAAATCCGGGAGGACTATGGCTACACCTTC

d_gene: NA
abundance: many
v_gene: TRBV15
j_gene: TRBJ1-1
CDR3aa: CATSRDPKNTEAFF
CDR3nt: TGTGCCACCAGCAGAGATCCCAAGAACACTGAAGCTTTCTTT

d_gene: NA
abundance: many
v_gene: TRBV5-1
j_gene: TRBJ1-1
CDR3aa: CASSSSTWGTEAFF
CDR3nt: TGCGCCAGCAGCTCCTCCACCTGGGGCACTGAAGCTTTCTTT

d_gene: NA
abundance: many
v_gene: TRBV6-2/TRBV6-3
j_gene: TRBJ1-3
CDR3aa: CASSYSRSAGPTSGNTIYF
CDR3nt: TGTGCCAGCAGTTACTCTAGGTCGGCGGGACCTACCTCTGGAAACACCATATATTTT

d_gene: NA
abundance: NA
v_gene: TRBV4-2
j_gene: TRBJ2-6
CDR3aa: CASSQVGRGSGADVLTF
CDR3nt: TGTGCCAGCAGCCAAGTCGGCCGGGGGTCTGGGGCCGACGTCCTGACTTTC

d_gene: NA
abundance: many
v_gene: TRBV5-1
j_gene: TRBJ2-7
CDR3aa: CASSLGGTSGTYEQYF
CDR3nt: TGCGCCAGCAGCTTGGGGGGCACCTCGGGAACCTACGAGCAGTACTTC

d_gene: NA
abundance: many
v_gene: TRBV18
j_gene: TRBJ2-3
CDR3aa: CASSRTASTDTQYF
CDR3nt: TGTGCCAGCTCGCGGACAGCGAGCACAGATACGCAGTATTTT

d_gene: NA
abundance: NA
v_gene: TRBV11-2
j_gene: TRBJ2-1
CDR3aa: CASSPFEGGGTYNEQFF
CDR3nt: TGTGCCAGCAGCCCCTTTGAGGGGGGGGGAACCTACAATGAGCAGTTCTTC

d_gene: NA
abundance: NA
v_gene: TRBV24-1
j_gene: TRBJ2-7
CDR3aa: CATSDPRLGREQYF
CDR3nt: TGTGCCACCAGTGATCCGCGTCTGGGGAGGGAGCAGTACTTC

d_gene: NA
abundance: NA
v_gene: TRBV19
j_gene: TRBJ1-6
CDR3aa: CASSAQGWSSPLHF
CDR3nt: TGTGCCAGTAGTGCCCAGGGTTGGAGTTCACCCCTCCACTTT

d_gene: TRBD1
abundance: once
v_gene: TRBV20-1
j_gene: TRBJ1-3
CDR3aa: CSVKTGEAGNTIYF
CDR3nt: TGCAGTGTAAAGACAGGGGAGGCTGGAAACACCATATATTTT

d_gene: NA
abundance: NA
v_gene: TRBV7-9
j_gene: TRBJ1-1
CDR3aa: CASSPPGRRTEAFF
CDR3nt: TGTGCCAGCAGCCCTCCCGGGAGGAGGACTGAAGCTTTCTTT

d_gene: TRBD2
abundance: many
v_gene: TRBV4-2
j_gene: TRBJ2-5
CDR3aa: CASSQVGTSGGAQETQYF
CDR3nt: TGTGCCAGCAGCCAAGTTGGGACTAGCGGGGGGGCCCAAGAGACCCAGTACTTC

d_gene: NA
abundance: once
v_gene: TRBV7-6
j_gene: TRBJ2-1
CDR3aa: CASSQSASYNEQFF
CDR3nt: TGTGCCAGCAGCCAATCGGCGAGCTACAATGAGCAGTTCTTC

d_gene: NA
abundance: NA
v_gene: TRBV20-1
j_gene: TRBJ2-3
CDR3aa: CSARDPLAGGTRGTDTQYF
CDR3nt: TGCAGTGCTAGAGATCCCCTCGCTGGCGGGACGCGGGGCACAGATACGCAGTATTTT

d_gene: NA
abundance: many
v_gene: TRBV7-8
j_gene: TRBJ1-1
CDR3aa: CASSTLQEAFF
CDR3nt: TGTGCCAGCAGCACCCTACAAGAAGCTTTCTTT

d_gene: TRBD2
abundance: NA
v_gene: TRBV5-4
j_gene: TRBJ2-3
CDR3aa: CASSSRTSGGAMTDTQYF
CDR3nt: TGTGCCAGCAGCTCCCGGACTAGCGGGGGGGCTATGACAGATACGCAGTATTTT

d_gene: TRBD1
abundance: many
v_gene: TRBV6-1
j_gene: TRBJ1-4
CDR3aa: CASRSSGTANEKLFF
CDR3nt: TGTGCCAGCAGGTCCTCCGGGACAGCTAATGAAAAACTGTTTTTT

d_gene: NA
abundance: NA
v_gene: TRBV19
j_gene: TRBJ2-7
CDR3aa: CASSIESYF
CDR3nt: TGTGCCAGTAGTATAGAAAGTTACTTC

d_gene: TRBD1
abundance: once
v_gene: TRBV29-1
j_gene: TRBJ1-2
CDR3aa: CSVRTGRDYGYTF
CDR3nt: TGCAGCGTCCGGACAGGGAGGGACTATGGCTACACCTTC

d_gene: NA
abundance: NA
v_gene: TRBV27
j_gene: TRBJ1-1
CDR3aa: CASSTEGGRAFF
CDR3nt: TGTGCCAGCAGTACAGAGGGCGGGAGAGCTTTCTTT

d_gene: NA
abundance: NA
v_gene: TRBV20-1
j_gene: TRBJ2-6
CDR3aa: CSARVWGKGANVLTF
CDR3nt: TGCAGTGCTAGAGTATGGGGGAAAGGGGCCAACGTCCTGACTTTC

d_gene: NA
abundance: few
v_gene: TRBV7-7
j_gene: TRBJ1-5
CDR3aa: CASSLAVNQPQHF
CDR3nt: TGTGCCAGCAGCTTAGCTGTGAATCAGCCCCAGCATTTT

d_gene: NA
abundance: NA
v_gene: TRBV6-1
j_gene: TRBJ2-7
CDR3aa: CASTKTGSYEQYF
CDR3nt: TGTGCCAGCACCAAGACTGGGTCCTACGAGCAGTACTTC

d_gene: NA
abundance: many
v_gene: TRBV20-1
j_gene: TRBJ2-7
CDR3aa: CSATSAARNSYEQYF
CDR3nt: TGCAGTGCTACTTCGGCGGCTCGGAATTCCTACGAGCAGTACTTC

d_gene: TRBD2
abundance: many
v_gene: TRBV4-2
j_gene: TRBJ2-1
CDR3aa: CASSHGLAGGPTYNEQFF
CDR3nt: TGTGCCAGCAGCCATGGATTAGCGGGGGGTCCTACCTACAATGAGCAGTTCTTC

d_gene: NA
abundance: NA
v_gene: TRBV19
j_gene: TRBJ1-1
CDR3aa: CASSIREGITEAFF
CDR3nt: TGTGCCAGTAGTATCAGGGAGGGAATCACTGAAGCTTTCTTT

d_gene: TRBD2
abundance: NA
v_gene: TRBV18
j_gene: TRBJ2-5
CDR3aa: CASSPGLAGTYQETQYF
CDR3nt: TGTGCCAGCTCACCGGGACTAGCGGGGACATACCAAGAGACCCAGTACTTC